Below, 32 T cell receptor beta chains from the same sample are listed, as sequenced in a study of shared clonotypes between healthy human individuals. The method was immunoSEQ multiplex PCR; TCRdb's version includes in-frame clones alone and lacks a portion of them. The data show roughly 1,600,000 clones, approximately 98.5% seen once. Sequenced sample: naive CD4+ T cells sorted from blood. Subset of the sample: CD45RA+ positively selected. These receptors originate from a man under 40 in good health.

The CDR3 spells CASSRRLLNEQFF. The CDR3 DNA reads TGTGCCAGCAGCCGAAGACTGCTCAATGAGCAGTTCTTC. The V call is TRBV5-6, the J call TRBJ2-1; D is undetermined. Germline V CDR1 and CDR2: SGHDT, YYEEEE. V lost 4 bases, J lost 6 bases, and 11 bases lay in between. The CDR3 length is 13 residues.

V usage is TRBV6-5 and J usage is TRBJ2-7, with TRBD2 matching 8 bases. V shed 2 bases, J shed 1 base, and the junction held 7 bases outside the gene matches. Germline V CDR1 and CDR2: MNHEY, SVGAGI. The CDR3 covers 16 residues. CDR3 in DNA: TGTGCCAGCAGTTACCGCCGGACTAGCTATTCCTACGAGCAGTACTTC. This sequence encodes CASSYRRTSYSYEQYF.

The V gene is TRBV15, the J gene TRBJ2-3; no firm D call. Germline V lookup: CDR1 LNHNV, CDR2 YYDKDF (reference sequence). The CDR3 consists of 14 residues. Trimming removed 1 base at V and 0 bases at J, with 5 bases between. Written as DNA, the CDR3 is TGTGCCACCAGCAGAGGGGTGAGCACAGATACGCAGTATTTT. It is translated as CATSRGVSTDTQYF.

The rearrangement links TRBV4-3 to TRBJ1-5; TRBD1 might be the D (6 bases). The V gene lost 0 bases and the J gene lost 15 bases, with 15 bases spanning the gap. Germline V gene data show CDR1 as LGHNA and CDR2 as YSLEER. The CDR3 consists of 13 residues. The CDR3: CASSQEEGDQMHF. CDR3 DNA: TGCGCCAGCAGCCAAGAAGAGGGGGACCAAATGCATTTT.

The chain combines TRBV5-6 with TRBJ1-1, with a tentative D call TRBD1 (6 bases). With 5 bases removed from V and 1 base from J, the gap between germline ends came to 15 bases. The CDR3 extends over 15 amino acids. Germline-derived CDR1 and CDR2 are SGHDT and YYEEEE. CDR3 bases: TGTGCCAGCAGGCCGACTGGACAGTCGAACACTGAAGCTTTCTTT. Amino acid sequence: CASRPTGQSNTEAFF.

J is TRBJ1-5 and V is TRBV18; 8 bases map to TRBD1. CDR1 KGHSH and CDR2 LQKENI come from the germline V gene. J lost 9 bases, V lost 4 bases, and 11 bases had no gene match. The CDR3 has 15 residues. CDR3 DNA: TGTGCCAGCTCACTTGGACAGGGAGGCTTCGGGCCCCAGCATTTT. As protein: CASSLGQGGFGPQHF.

The V gene is TRBV4-3, the J gene TRBJ2-5; tentative D call: TRBD1 (5 bases). Germline CDR1 and CDR2: LGHNA and YSLEER. Trimming removed 4 bases from V and 4 bases from J, with 7 bases in between. CDR3 length equals 12 residues. CDR3 residues: CASSLDRETQYF. The CDR3 DNA reads as TGCGCCAGCAGCCTCGACAGAGAGACCCAGTACTTC.

The chain couples TRBV5-5 to TRBJ2-6; no clear D gene. Germline loops: CDR1 SGHKS, CDR2 YYEKEE (reference sequence). The CDR3 runs 15 residues. V lost 1 base, J lost 0 bases, and 5 bases lay in between. The CDR3 is CASSLSLSGANVLTF. CDR3 bases: TGTGCCAGCAGCTTGAGTCTCTCTGGGGCCAACGTCCTGACTTTC. The entire variable domain, with the rest obtained from reference TRBV5-5 and TRBJ2-6, is as follows: DAGVTQSPTHLIKTRGQQVTLRCSPISGHKSVSWYQQVLGQGPQFIFQYYEKEERGRGNFPDRFSARQFPNYSSELNVNALLLGDSALYLCASSLSLSGANVLTFGAGSRLTVL.

This chain joins TRBV27 and TRBJ2-1, with D possibly matching TRBD1 (8 bases). Trimming removed 6 bases at V and 5 bases at J, with 23 bases between. This CDR3 region has 17 residues. The V gene's germline CDR1 is MNHEY and CDR2 SMNVEV (reference sequence). CDR3 sequence reads: CASSMSGDRIWDNEQFF. DNA for the CDR3: TGTGCCAGCAGCATGAGCGGGGACAGGATTTGGGACAATGAGCAGTTCTTC.

The chain links TRBV27 to TRBJ2-1; a weak D match, TRBD2 (5 bases). The V end was cut by 8 bases, the J end by 2 bases, with 16 bases between. CDR3 length: 15 residues. Germline V gives CDR1 MNHEY, CDR2 SMNVEV (reference sequence). Here the CDR3 reads CASLPLPGTYNEQFF. In nucleotides, the CDR3 is TGTGCCAGCTTGCCCCTTCCGGGGACCTACAATGAGCAGTTCTTC.

The chain combines TRBV2 with TRBJ2-7; D tentatively fits TRBD1 or TRBD2 (5 bases each). Trimming removed 7 bases at V and 2 bases at J, with 12 bases between. Germline assignment: CDR1 SNHLY and CDR2 FYNNEI. The CDR3 sequence is 13 residues long. The CDR3 bases are TGTGCCAGCAAGAAGGGACGGCCCTACGAGCAGTACTTC. This encodes CASKKGRPYEQYF.

In its sample, this clone was seen once. The V gene is TRBV10-1, the J gene TRBJ2-7; unclear D gene. V lost 4 bases, J lost 7 bases, and 20 bases lay in between. There are 15 residues in the CDR3. The V gene's germline CDR1 is WNHNN and CDR2 SYGVQD (reference sequence). CDR3 DNA: TGCGCCAGCAGTGGATCAAGGGTTGGGGTGAGAGAGCAGTACTTC. Its protein is CASSGSRVGVREQYF.

CDR3: CASSADRGLTEAFF. The CDR3 nucleotides are TGTGCCAGCAGCGCTGACAGGGGGCTCACTGAAGCTTTCTTT. V gene TRBV11-1 combines with J gene TRBJ1-1; TRBD1 agrees at 10 bases. This CDR3 contains 14 residues. Germline lookup yields CDR1 SGHAT and CDR2 FQDESV (reference sequence). V was clipped by 5 bases and J by 4 bases; unmatched bases: 4.

On this clone itself: In the same sample, other DNA sequences code for this CDR3. The chain recombines TRBV18 with TRBJ2-4; the D is unclear. The CDR3 consists of 12 residues. Germline V gene data show CDR1 as KGHSH and CDR2 as LQKENI. Between the trimmed V and J ends, which lost 2 bases and 5 bases, there was a span of 4 bases. DNA of the CDR3: TGTGCCAGCTCACCAAAGGAAAACATTCAGTACTTC. This codes for CASSPKENIQYF.

This clone was seen a single time. The rearrangement joins TRBV2 to TRBJ2-3; 13 nucleotides match TRBD2. This CDR3 is 17 amino acids long. Germline V gives CDR1 SNHLY, CDR2 FYNNEI. Trimming removed 5 bases from V and 3 bases from J; junction bases left unmatched: 8. For the CDR3, the DNA is TGTGCCAGCAGTAGGAACCGGGGACTAGCGGGGACAGATACGCAGTATTTT. Translating gives CASSRNRGLAGTDTQYF. Full variable domain (missing parts from reference TRBV2 and TRBJ2-3): EPEVTQTPSHQVTQMGQEVILRCVPISNHLYFYWYRQILGQKVEFLVSFYNNEISEKSEIFDDQFSVERPDGSNFTLKIRSTKLEDSAMYFCASSRNRGLAGTDTQYFGPGTRLTVL.

The V and J genes are TRBV20-1 and TRBJ1-1; D is unresolved. Per the germline V gene, CDR1 is DFQATT and CDR2 is SNEGSKA (reference sequence). The germline V and J ends were trimmed by 0 bases and 8 bases, with 7 bases remaining between them. There are 11 residues in the CDR3. CDR3 sequence: CSAREVGEAFF. CDR3 coding DNA: TGCAGTGCTAGAGAGGTCGGGGAAGCTTTCTTT.

Of note for this clone: The same CDR3 is also encoded by other DNA sequences in this sample. The chain recombines TRBV5-1 with TRBJ2-2; the D gene is possibly TRBD2 (6 bases). The CDR3 extends over 15 amino acids. Per germline, CDR1 SGHRS and CDR2 YFSETQ. V shed 0 bases and J shed 1 base, with 7 bases lying between them. The CDR3 bases are TGCGCCAGCAGCTTGGGCGGGAAGAACACCGGGGAGCTGTTTTTT. It codes for CASSLGGKNTGELFF. Filled out from reference TRBV5-1 and TRBJ2-2, the complete variable domain reads KAGVTQTPRYLIKTRGQQVTLSCSPISGHRSVSWYQQTPGQGLQFLFEYFSETQRNKGNFPGRFSGRQFSNSRSEMNVSTLELGDSALYLCASSLGGKNTGELFFGEGSRLTVL.

The rearrangement links TRBV19 to TRBJ2-1; D is possibly TRBD2 (6 bases). V was shortened by 6 bases and J by 7 bases, with 16 bases between the two germline ends. Germline assignment: CDR1 LNHDA and CDR2 SQIVND (reference sequence). The CDR3 spans 14 residues. CDR3 residues: CASSTRGYRNEQFF. CDR3 in DNA: TGTGCCAGTAGCACCCGGGGGTACCGGAATGAGCAGTTCTTC. The entire variable domain, with the rest obtained from reference TRBV19 and TRBJ2-1, is as follows: DGGITQSPKYLFRKEGQNVTLSCEQNLNHDAMYWYRQDPGQGLRLIYYSQIVNDFQKGDIAEGYSVSREKKESFPLTVTSAQKNPTAFYLCASSTRGYRNEQFFGPGTRLTVL.

This chain connects TRBV15 to TRBJ2-1; 15 nucleotides align to TRBD2. CDR3 length equals 19 residues. V was pared by 5 bases and J by 7 bases, with 15 bases of the junction left unmatched. Germline loops: CDR1 LNHNV, CDR2 YYDKDF (reference sequence). In DNA, the CDR3 is TGTGCCACCAGCCCCTATAGGGGACTAGCGGGAGGTGGCATAAATGAGCAGTTCTTC. Translation: CATSPYRGLAGGGINEQFF.

The rearrangement joins TRBV28 to TRBJ2-3, with 7 bases identical to TRBD2. With V trimmed by 2 bases and J by 5 bases, 4 bases remained unmatched. Germline V gene data show CDR1 as MDHEN and CDR2 as SYDVKM. There are 14 residues in the CDR3. For the CDR3, the DNA is TGTGCCAGCAGTTTAGGCGGGAGCCGAGATACGCAGTATTTT. This translates into CASSLGGSRDTQYF.

This clone appeared once. The J gene is TRBJ2-5, the V gene TRBV13; D is perhaps TRBD2 (6 bases). V was clipped by 4 bases and J by 2 bases, with 17 bases between them. The CDR3 covers 16 residues. Germline lookup yields CDR1 PRHDT and CDR2 FYEKMQ (reference sequence). The CDR3 sequence: CASSSPAGPGQETQYF. The CDR3, as DNA: TGTGCCAGCAGCTCCCCGGCGGGACCAGGTCAAGAGACCCAGTACTTC.

The rearrangement uses TRBV27 and TRBJ2-1; maybe TRBD2 (6 bases). This CDR3 has 21 residues. The germline CDR1 and CDR2 sequences are MNHEY and SMNVEV (reference sequence). The V gene lost 0 bases and the J gene lost 1 base, with 25 bases spanning the gap. The CDR3 region is CASSLSGSGAAPILSYNEQFF. The CDR3 coding sequence is TGTGCCAGCAGTTTATCGGGGTCGGGAGCAGCCCCTATCCTTTCCTACAATGAGCAGTTCTTC.

The chain is built from TRBV5-1 and TRBJ2-2; D not resolved. Germline loops: CDR1 SGHRS, CDR2 YFSETQ. The CDR3 loop spans 15 amino acids. Trimming cost V 0 bases and J 0 bases, with 6 bases left between them. The CDR3 loop reads CASSLDITNTGELFF. The DNA for the CDR3 is TGCGCCAGCAGCTTGGACATCACGAACACCGGGGAGCTGTTTTTT.

The chain carries TRBV5-1 and TRBJ2-5, with TRBD2 identical over 10 bases. The CDR3 runs to 15 residues. Germline CDR1 is SGHRS and CDR2 is YFSETQ. With 0 bases clipped from V and 2 bases from J, the junction kept 1 base outside the gene matches. This CDR3 reads CASSLELAGQETQYF. Written as DNA, the CDR3 is TGCGCCAGCAGCTTGGAACTAGCGGGGCAAGAGACCCAGTACTTC.

The chain couples TRBV2 to TRBJ1-4; D is unclear. The germline V gene encodes CDR1 SNHLY and CDR2 FYNNEI. V lost 6 bases, J lost 4 bases, and 9 bases lay in between. CDR3 size: 13 residues. The chain's CDR3 is CASSLGGNEKLFF. The CDR3 nucleotides read TGTGCCAGCAGCCTGGGAGGTAATGAAAAACTGTTTTTT. Combining the CDR3 with reference TRBV2 and TRBJ1-4 gives the whole variable domain EPEVTQTPSHQVTQMGQEVILRCVPISNHLYFYWYRQILGQKVEFLVSFYNNEISEKSEIFDDQFSVERPDGSNFTLKIRSTKLEDSAMYFCASSLGGNEKLFFGSGTQLSVL.

The chain recombines TRBV5-1 with TRBJ2-7, with TRBD2 matching over 8 bases. The length of the CDR3 is 14 residues. The ends lost 4 bases at V and 3 bases at J; junction bases unmatched: 6. Germline V gives CDR1 SGHRS, CDR2 YFSETQ. The CDR3 DNA reads TGCGCCAGCAGCCCTAGCGGGCGAGTCTACGAGCAGTACTTC. Encoded protein: CASSPSGRVYEQYF.

With respect to this clone: This specimen includes other DNA sequences encoding the same CDR3. CDR3 amino acids: CASSRQGPYEQYF. CDR3 DNA: TGTGCCAGCAGCCGACAGGGGCCCTACGAGCAGTACTTC. The rearrangement links TRBV5-5 to TRBJ2-7; 8 bases map to TRBD1. The CDR3 runs to 13 residues. V was pared by 4 bases and J by 2 bases, with 2 bases of the junction left unmatched. The germline V gene encodes CDR1 SGHKS and CDR2 YYEKEE (reference sequence).

This sequence joins TRBV7-2 and TRBJ2-7; 10 bases align to TRBD1. Trimming cost V 5 bases and J 4 bases; bases outside gene matches: 2. This CDR3 comprises 13 residues. Germline CDR1 and CDR2: SGHTA and FQGNSA. CDR3 loop: CASSGTGVYEQYF. The DNA of the CDR3 is TGTGCCAGCAGCGGGACAGGGGTTTACGAGCAGTACTTC.

The V gene is TRBV28, the J gene TRBJ1-1, with D uncertain. Trimming took 5 bases from V and 7 from J, leaving 17 bases between them. The CDR3 covers 14 residues. Germline CDR1 MDHEN, CDR2 SYDVKM. CDR3 nucleotide sequence: TGTGCCAGCAGTGCCCAGGCAGCTTCGGGTGAAGCTTTCTTT. Protein: CASSAQAASGEAFF.

This clone was found once. The gene calls are TRBV5-5 and TRBJ1-1; D is unclear. CDR1 is SGHKS, CDR2 YYEKEE, per germline (reference sequence). This CDR3 has 14 residues. V gave up 1 base and J gave up 1 base, with 8 bases separating them. Here the CDR3 DNA reads TGTGCCAGCAGCTTGAGGTGGGAGAACACTGAAGCTTTCTTT. Protein product: CASSLRWENTEAFF. Filled out from reference TRBV5-5 and TRBJ1-1, the complete variable domain reads DAGVTQSPTHLIKTRGQQVTLRCSPISGHKSVSWYQQVLGQGPQFIFQYYEKEERGRGNFPDRFSARQFPNYSSELNVNALLLGDSALYLCASSLRWENTEAFFGQGTRLTVV.

The chain uses TRBV5-1 and TRBJ2-1, with a weak D call TRBD2 (6 bases). The CDR3 has 15 residues. V was trimmed by 2 bases and J by 2 bases, leaving 11 bases between them. Per germline, CDR1 SGHRS and CDR2 YFSETQ. The CDR3 DNA reads as TGCGCCAGCAGCTTCGCCCTAGCGCCCTACAATGAGCAGTTCTTC. The encoded protein is CASSFALAPYNEQFF.

The chain joins TRBV28 to TRBJ2-5; TRBD2 agrees at 7 bases. V shed 2 bases, J shed 4 bases, and the junction held 7 bases outside the gene matches. The CDR3 covers 15 residues. CDR1 and CDR2 (germline): MDHEN, SYDVKM. Here the CDR3 reads CASSLPGLSAETQYF. The CDR3, as DNA: TGTGCCAGCAGTTTACCGGGACTATCTGCAGAGACCCAGTACTTC. Drawing the rest from reference TRBV28 and TRBJ2-5, the complete variable domain is DVKVTQSSRYLVKRTGEKVFLECVQDMDHENMFWYRQDPGLGLRLIYFSYDVKMKEKGDIPEGYSVSREKKERFSLILESASTNQTSMYLCASSLPGLSAETQYFGPGTRLLVL.